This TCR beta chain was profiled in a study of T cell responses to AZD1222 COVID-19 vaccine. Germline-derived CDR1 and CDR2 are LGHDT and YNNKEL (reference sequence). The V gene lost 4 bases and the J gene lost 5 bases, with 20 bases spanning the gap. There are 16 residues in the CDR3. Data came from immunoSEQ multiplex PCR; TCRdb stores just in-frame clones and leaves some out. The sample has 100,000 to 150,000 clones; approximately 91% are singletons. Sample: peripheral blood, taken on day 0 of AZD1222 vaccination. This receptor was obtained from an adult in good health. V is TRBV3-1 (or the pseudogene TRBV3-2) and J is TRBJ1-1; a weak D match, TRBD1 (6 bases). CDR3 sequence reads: CASSPSAATRGTEAFF. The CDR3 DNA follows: TGTGCCAGCAGCCCCTCCGCCGCGACAAGGGGGACTGAAGCTTTCTTT.